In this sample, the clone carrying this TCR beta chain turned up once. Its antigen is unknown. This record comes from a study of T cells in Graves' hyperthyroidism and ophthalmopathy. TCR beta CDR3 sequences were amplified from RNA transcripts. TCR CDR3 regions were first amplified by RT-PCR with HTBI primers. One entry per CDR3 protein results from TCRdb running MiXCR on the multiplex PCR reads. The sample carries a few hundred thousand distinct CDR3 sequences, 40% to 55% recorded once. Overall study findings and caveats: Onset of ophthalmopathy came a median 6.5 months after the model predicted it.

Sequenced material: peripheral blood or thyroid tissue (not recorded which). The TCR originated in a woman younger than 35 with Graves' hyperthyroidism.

In DNA, the CDR3 is TGTGCCAGCAGCCGGGGGGGTCGGGGTGAGCAGTTCTTC. It encodes CASSRGGRGEQFF. The rearrangement uses TRBV7-2 and TRBJ2-1; TRBD2 matches at 8 bases. Looked up from germline, CDR1 is SGHTA and CDR2 is FQGNSA. The CDR3 extends over 13 amino acids. After removal of 5 bases from V and 9 bases from J, the junction contained 6 bases not matched to a gene.